This entry lists 5 T cell receptor beta chains sequenced from one sample in a study of cytomegalovirus exposure and HLA in healthy donors. The primer mix had 60 Vbeta and 13 Jbeta primers. Sequenced by immunoSEQ multiplex PCR; TCRdb stores in-frame clones only, minus some. This table holds about 200,000 clones, just over 75% found once. The sequencing sample was made of PBMCs. These receptor sequences come from a man younger than 40 in good health and CMV-seronegative.

A single count supports this clone. The gene calls are TRBV6-1 and TRBJ2-7; 10 bases are shared with TRBD2. The V and J ends lost 2 bases and 3 bases, in that order; junction bases with no gene match: 7. The germline gives CDR1 MNHNS, CDR2 SASEGT. The CDR3 loop spans 16 amino acids. The CDR3 DNA is TGTGCCAGCAGTGAACTTCGGGCTAGCGGGAGCTACGAGCAGTACTTC. Its translation is CASSELRASGSYEQYF.

This rearrangement joins TRBV28 to TRBJ2-3; 7 bases map to TRBD1. Per the germline V gene, CDR1 is MDHEN and CDR2 is SYDVKM. V lost 6 bases to trimming and J lost 1 base; unmatched junction nucleotides: 7. The CDR3 is 15 residues long. The CDR3 bases are TGTGCCAGCAGCCCGGGGACAGCGGGCACAGATACGCAGTATTTT. Protein sequence: CASSPGTAGTDTQYF.

The chain links TRBV11-1 to TRBJ2-7; D not resolved. CDR3 length: 13 residues. The germline CDR1 and CDR2 sequences are SGHAT and FQDESV (reference sequence). V gave up 3 bases and J gave up 1 base, with 7 bases separating them. DNA for the CDR3: TGTGCCAGCAGCTTTATCGTGTCCTACGAGCAGTACTTC. It codes for CASSFIVSYEQYF.

The chain couples TRBV5-5 to TRBJ1-1, with D perhaps matching TRBD1 (6 bases). The V gene lost 0 bases and the J gene lost 1 base, with 7 bases spanning the gap. CDR3 length equals 14 residues. Per germline, CDR1 SGHKS and CDR2 YYEKEE (reference sequence). CDR3 coding DNA: TGTGCCAGCAGCTTGGTACAGGGGAACACTGAAGCTTTCTTT. It is translated as CASSLVQGNTEAFF. The full variable domain, rest sourced from reference TRBV5-5 and TRBJ1-1, is DAGVTQSPTHLIKTRGQQVTLRCSPISGHKSVSWYQQVLGQGPQFIFQYYEKEERGRGNFPDRFSARQFPNYSSELNVNALLLGDSALYLCASSLVQGNTEAFFGQGTRLTVV.

This chain links TRBV29-1 with TRBJ1-2; D unresolved. Germline CDR1 is SQVTM and CDR2 is ANQGSEA. The CDR3 covers 13 residues. Deletions cut 3 bases from V and 0 bases from J, with 8 bases between. The CDR3 reads CSVEEITNYGYTF. The CDR3 DNA sequence: TGCAGCGTTGAGGAGATAACTAACTATGGCTACACCTTC. Together with reference TRBV29-1 and TRBJ1-2, the CDR3 gives the full variable domain: SAVISQKPSRDICQRGTSLTIQCQVDSQVTMMFWYRQQPGQSLTLIATANQGSEATYESGFVIDKFPISRPNLTFSTLTVSNMSPEDSSIYLCSVEEITNYGYTFGSGTRLTVV.